A selection of T cell receptor beta chains follows, all from one sample in a study of T cells in Graves' hyperthyroidism and ophthalmopathy. MiXCR was run by TCRdb on the multiplex PCR reads, yielding one entry per CDR3 protein. This table has around 610,000 distinct CDR3 sequences, under 15% appearing once. Specimen: blood. The receptors shown here come from a woman between 40 and 55 years old with Graves' ophthalmopathy. Both conserved end residues are part of each CDR3. The order of the fields is V gene, D gene, J gene, clone size, CDR3 DNA, CDR3 protein. A D gene is named only where the DNA matches it firmly. Not every row has a clone size; where given, it reads once, few, many or a size class.

V: TRBV7-2
D: .
J: TRBJ1-1
size: many
DNA: TGTGCCAGCAGCCCCCAAGGGCTGAGGGCTTTCTTT
CDR3: CASSPQGLRAFF

V: TRBV12-3/TRBV12-4
D: TRBD1
J: TRBJ2-7
size: many
DNA: TGTGCCAGCAGCCGTGCCGGGACAGGGGTTGAGCAGTACTTC
CDR3: CASSRAGTGVEQYF

V: TRBV27
D: .
J: TRBJ1-1
size: many
DNA: TGTGCCAGCAGTCGGGGCGCAACGAACACTGAAGCTTTCTTT
CDR3: CASSRGATNTEAFF

V: TRBV18
D: TRBD1
J: TRBJ1-1
size: many
DNA: TGTGCCAGCTCACCCTCTCTGGACAGGGTGAACACTGAAGCTTTCTTT
CDR3: CASSPSLDRVNTEAFF

V: TRBV5-3
D: .
J: TRBJ1-1
size: .
DNA: TGTGCCACCCGAACTCTCGGGGACACTGAAGCTTTCTTT
CDR3: CATRTLGDTEAFF

V: TRBV6-4
D: .
J: TRBJ1-6
size: many
DNA: TGTGCCAGCAAATGGAATTCACCCCTCCACTTT
CDR3: CASKWNSPLHF

V: TRBV14
D: .
J: TRBJ2-7
size: .
DNA: TGTGCCAGCAGCCAGGACCCGAGTACCTTGGGGGAGCAGTACTTC
CDR3: CASSQDPSTLGEQYF

V: TRBV5-1
D: .
J: TRBJ2-4
size: many
DNA: TGCGCCAGCAGCCCCGGCTTGCTGGACATTCAGTACTTC
CDR3: CASSPGLLDIQYF

V: TRBV6-5
D: .
J: TRBJ1-2
size: many
DNA: TGTGCCAGCAGTACCGTCATTGGGGGAAAGAGCTACACCTTC
CDR3: CASSTVIGGKSYTF

V: TRBV6-1
D: TRBD1
J: TRBJ1-2
size: few
DNA: TGTGCCAGCAGACTGACAGGGACGCCAAACTATGGCTACACCTTC
CDR3: CASRLTGTPNYGYTF

V: TRBV18
D: .
J: TRBJ1-1
size: many
DNA: TGTGCCAGCTCACCTGGGACACAGAACACTGAAGCTTTCTTT
CDR3: CASSPGTQNTEAFF

V: TRBV11-3
D: .
J: TRBJ2-7
size: many
DNA: TGTGCCAGCAGCTTAGTGGCCGAACGACCCTACGAGCAGTACTTC
CDR3: CASSLVAERPYEQYF

V: TRBV20-1
D: TRBD1
J: TRBJ2-5
size: .
DNA: TGCAGTGCTTATACTATGACAGGGGGCGCAGAGACCCAGTACTTC
CDR3: CSAYTMTGGAETQYF

V: TRBV10-3
D: TRBD2
J: TRBJ2-1
size: many
DNA: TGTGCCGCCCGGCGGGAGCAAAGCAATGAGCAGTTCTTC
CDR3: CAARREQSNEQFF

V: TRBV5-8
D: TRBD1
J: TRBJ1-1
size: .
DNA: TGTGCCAGCAGCTCTACAGGGGCGGTCTTAGCAGCTTTCTTT
CDR3: CASSSTGAVLAAFF

V: TRBV9
D: .
J: TRBJ1-2
size: .
DNA: TGTGCCAGCAGCGGGGTACTCTCTGGCTACACCTTC
CDR3: CASSGVLSGYTF

V: TRBV20-1
D: .
J: TRBJ2-7
size: many
DNA: TGCAGTGCTAGAACTCCAGGGACCTACGAGCAGTACTTC
CDR3: CSARTPGTYEQYF

V: TRBV6-1
D: .
J: TRBJ2-7
size: many
DNA: TGTGCCAGCAGTGAAGACAGGCGCTACGAGCAGTACTTC
CDR3: CASSEDRRYEQYF

V: TRBV12-3/TRBV12-4
D: TRBD1
J: TRBJ2-7
size: many
DNA: TGTGCCACCCGGACAGGGACCTACGAGCAGTACTTC
CDR3: CATRTGTYEQYF